This TCR beta chain was recovered during a study of T cell responses to AZD1222 COVID-19 vaccine (dated by TCRdb to 2020 to 2023). Context from the whole study: TCR sequencing covered fewer than 250 trial participants: around 210 given two doses of AZD1222 and about 26 given two doses of MenACWY control vaccine. Enrollment into the trials was organized by age into subgroups of 18-55, 56-69 and 70-plus years, and those subgroups contained roughly 150, 30 and 60 TCR-sequenced participants, respectively.

The CDR3 regions of human TCRbeta chains were analyzed by immunosequencing. Under the source paper's analysis protocol: TCRs in the repertoires were matched against a reference library of SARS-CoV-2-specific TCRs that had been generated with the MIRA antigen-specificity platform. Breadth was defined as the fraction of unique TCRs that were SARS-CoV-2-associated, and depth was defined as the fraction of total T cells that were SARS-CoV-2-associated. Using the MIRA data, each spike-specific TCR was mapped to the spike region that the TCR reacts to and placed in a CD4 or CD8 class. Log10-transformed breadth and depth values were compared by one-way ANOVA with Sidak's multiple comparisons tests. TCRdb mirrors the immuneACCESS table, restricted to in-frame sequences. Some clones are absent from its copies; in checked studies, under half trace to an unresolved V gene, and the reason for the others is unknown. The DNA was the basis for D and trimming; V, J and clone size are from that table. This sample gives 150,000 to 200,000 clones in total; just under 95% of them show up just once. Of the sample, under 1.1% falls within the top ten clones.

What the authors observed across the whole study: Spike-specific TCR breadth and depth rose significantly after two AZD1222 doses compared with day 0 and with MenACWY recipients. Only six or seven AZD1222 recipients were SARS-CoV-2 seropositive at baseline, limiting conclusions about previously exposed vaccinees. The whole spike protein was spanned by vaccine-associated CD4 TCRs, and dominant responses were seen in regions 160-218 and 743-854. In the small 56-69-year group, the increase in depth fell short of significance, most likely because of low power. Because no samples from the day 14 peak response were available, repertoires could be characterized only after the peak T cell response. Nearly half of unique spike-specific TCRs reportedly recognized epitopes outside regions mutated in the B.1.351 and B.1.1.7 variants. Participants were mostly white British, with more females than males. The authors suggested clonal diversity may have been underestimated.

This clone is a singleton in its sample. Its cognate antigen has yet to be identified. Base qualities are not at hand, and no much larger clone is one base apart. The intended sense of this specimen's time point label: about 28 days (+/-7) after the second vaccine dose. The intended sense of this specimen's treatment or condition label: meningococcal conjugate vaccine given as trial control. The vaccinee samples were drawn from two UK trials, COV001 and COV002, one of which was a single-blind randomized controlled phase 2/3 trial testing AZD1222 (ChAdOx1 nCoV-19) in healthy adults. Trial participant PBMC samples were collected at day 0 and day 28 after the second dose for TCRbeta chain sequencing. The CDR3, cysteine through phenylalanine, is 14 amino acids long. Only the CDR3 portion is preserved as DNA: 42 bases, with reading frame beginning at the first base. Taken from the germline V gene, the CDR1 and CDR2 loops are SGHRS and YFSETQ. The V end loses 1 base and the J end loses 3 bases, and a stretch of 11 bases separates them.

The receptor comes from an adult who received the MenACWY meningococcal vaccine as a control. The rearranged segments are TRBV5-1 and TRBJ2-7, with the D gene too uncertain to name. The sample here was peripheral blood, taken 28 days after the second dose of the MenACWY control vaccine. The CDR3 reads CASSLWGSNYEQYF. In nucleotide form, the sequence is TGCGCCAGCAGCTTGTGGGGAAGCAACTACGAGCAGTACTTC.